This is a list of T cell receptor beta chains from one sample in a study of cytomegalovirus exposure and HLA in healthy donors. Profiling relied on immunoSEQ multiplex PCR, and the TCRdb table lists in-frame clones only, not all of them. Here the sample spans 95,000 to 150,000 clones, under 80% being singletons. Sequences were obtained from PBMCs. These receptor sequences come from a man aged 35 to 55 in good health and CMV-seropositive. CDR3s include the opening cysteine and the closing phenylalanine or tryptophan. D genes are given only for firm matches. Size tells how often a clone was seen (once, few, many) or the class of an expanded clone, and some rows leave it out.

CDR3 DNA	CDR3 protein	D gene	J gene	V gene	clone size	CDR3 length
TGCGCCAGCAGCTTGCGGGGTACGACTGGAAACACCATATATTTT	CASSLRGTTGNTIYF	NA	TRBJ1-3	TRBV5-1	NA	15
TGTGCCACCCATACAGGGGGACATGAAAAACTGTTTTTT	CATHTGGHEKLFF	TRBD1	TRBJ1-4	TRBV15	NA	13
TGTGCCAGCAGCGTAGCTTTGTCTTCTAGCGGCAGCTCCTACAATGAGCAGTTCTTC	CASSVALSSSGSSYNEQFF	TRBD2	TRBJ2-1	TRBV9	once	19
TGTGCCAGCAGCTTGCGTCCTGGGGGACAAAATTCACCCCTCCACTTT	CASSLRPGGQNSPLHF	NA	TRBJ1-6	TRBV5-6	NA	16
TGTGCCAGCAGCGCGAGACAGAACTATGGCTACACCTTC	CASSARQNYGYTF	NA	TRBJ1-2	TRBV7-2	NA	13
TGCGCCAGCAGCTTGGCCTCGAGGGGAGGTTACGGGGAGCTGTTTTTT	CASSLASRGGYGELFF	NA	TRBJ2-2	TRBV5-1	NA	16
TGTGCCAGCAGTTACGCCAGCGATTATAACACCGGGGAGCTGTTTTTT	CASSYASDYNTGELFF	NA	TRBJ2-2	TRBV13	NA	16
TGTGCCAGCAGTGTTATGAACACTGAAGCTTTCTTT	CASSVMNTEAFF	NA	TRBJ1-1	TRBV2	NA	12
TGTGCCAGCAGCGCGACGGGCAGGGATAATGGCTACACCTTC	CASSATGRDNGYTF	NA	TRBJ1-2	TRBV7-9	NA	14
TGCGCCAGCAGCCAAGTCGCGGGGTTAGATACGCAGTATTTT	CASSQVAGLDTQYF	NA	TRBJ2-3	TRBV4-1	NA	14
TGTGCCAGCAGCTTAAACAGGGGGCAAGAGACCCAGTACTTC	CASSLNRGQETQYF	TRBD1	TRBJ2-5	TRBV7-9	few	14
TGTGCCAGTAGCCTAGCGGGAGGGGACTACGAGCAGTACTTC	CASSLAGGDYEQYF	TRBD2	TRBJ2-7	TRBV19	NA	14
TGTGCCAGCAGCTCCCTGAGCGGGTTCTCCTACGAGCAGTACTTC	CASSSLSGFSYEQYF	NA	TRBJ2-7	TRBV7-8	NA	15
TGTGCCTGGAGTTCGGTACAGGGGCGTGAAGCTTTCTTT	CAWSSVQGREAFF	TRBD1	TRBJ1-1	TRBV30	NA	13
TGCAGCGTAGATATAGCGGGGACGACCTACGAGCAGTACTTC	CSVDIAGTTYEQYF	TRBD2	TRBJ2-7	TRBV29-1	NA	14
TGTGCCAGCAGCTTGGACGCTATCTCCTACGAGCAGTACTTC	CASSLDAISYEQYF	NA	TRBJ2-7	TRBV5-5	NA	14
TGTGCCATCAGCCCCGACAGCTCTGGAAACACCATATATTTT	CAISPDSSGNTIYF	NA	TRBJ1-3	TRBV10-3	NA	14
TGTGCCAGCAGCCGGACAGTCAATCAGCCCCAGCATTTT	CASSRTVNQPQHF	NA	TRBJ1-5	TRBV14	NA	13
TGTGCCAGCAGGGACGCAGGGAACGCTGGAAACACCATATATTTT	CASRDAGNAGNTIYF	NA	TRBJ1-3	TRBV6-1	few	15
TGTGCCATCAGTGACTTGGGCAGGGCCCCAGATACGCAGTATTTT	CAISDLGRAPDTQYF	NA	TRBJ2-3	TRBV10-3	NA	15
TGTGCCAGCAGCTTGGTAGATAGCGGGGGTACTAGCACAGATACGCAGTATTTT	CASSLVDSGGTSTDTQYF	TRBD2	TRBJ2-3	TRBV5-6	NA	18
TGTGCCAGCAGCTTAGAGGGGGCTGGCGCTGAAGCTTTCTTT	CASSLEGAGAEAFF	TRBD1	TRBJ1-1	TRBV7-9	NA	14
TGTGCCAGCAGCCTTAAGGGGGACAGCCGGAGAGGCTACACCTTC	CASSLKGDSRRGYTF	TRBD1	TRBJ1-2	TRBV28	few	15
TGTGCCAGCATTTTCGACAGGGGAGAACAGCCCCAGCATTTT	CASIFDRGEQPQHF	TRBD1	TRBJ1-5	TRBV2	NA	14
TGTGCCAGCAGCTTACGGTCAGGGCCCCAAGAGACCCAGTACTTC	CASSLRSGPQETQYF	NA	TRBJ2-5	TRBV7-2	few	15
TGTGCCAGCACAATGGAGAACTACGAGCAGTACTTC	CASTMENYEQYF	NA	TRBJ2-7	TRBV2	NA	12
TGTGCCAGCAGATCCGGGACTCCCACTGGAGGCTACACCTTC	CASRSGTPTGGYTF	NA	TRBJ1-2	TRBV6-1	NA	14
TGTGCCAGCACCCAGAGAAAGGGGCAGCCAGAGCAGCCCCAGCATTTT	CASTQRKGQPEQPQHF	NA	TRBJ1-5	TRBV9	NA	16
TGCGCCAGCAGCTTGGGGGACAGGGAGACCGGGGAGCTGTTTTTT	CASSLGDRETGELFF	TRBD1	TRBJ2-2	TRBV5-1	few	15
TGTGCCGGGGAGGGAGGGCCCTCCGCAGATACGCAGTATTTT	CAGEGGPSADTQYF	TRBD2	TRBJ2-3	TRBV5-4	NA	14
TGTGCCAGCAGCGGAGCGGGAGGTTACACAGATACGCAGTATTTT	CASSGAGGYTDTQYF	TRBD2	TRBJ2-3	TRBV9	NA	15
TGTGCCAGCAGCTTAGTTTTGCTCATCCAGGGGGCCAACGTCCTGACTTTC	CASSLVLLIQGANVLTF	NA	TRBJ2-6	TRBV7-2	NA	17
TGTGCCAGCAGCTTGTCCGGGACAGGTGCCCTCGAGCAGTACTTC	CASSLSGTGALEQYF	TRBD1	TRBJ2-7	TRBV5-8	NA	15